A single sample gave rise to the 26 T cell receptor beta chains below, sequenced in a study of breast tumors, draining lymph nodes, adjacent tissues. Axillary draining lymph nodes of breast cancer patients supplied the node samples. One entry per CDR3 protein, called by TCRdb with MiXCR from the multiplex PCR reads. The sample has 190,000 or so distinct CDR3 sequences, roughly 31% seen once; the top ten hold more than 4%. The sample comprised axillary lymph node tissue. These receptors were taken from a female donor with breast cancer. Some clones in this sample may be carry-over from other donors' samples.

Ten or more counts support this clonotype. This rearrangement joins TRBV2 to TRBJ2-7; maybe TRBD2 (5 bases). Germline CDR1 SNHLY, CDR2 FYNNEI. V was trimmed by 5 bases and J by 3 bases, leaving 14 bases between them. This CDR3 has 14 amino acids. The CDR3 DNA reads as TGTGCCAGCAGTAGCGGTCTCACCGGCTACGAGCAGTACTTC. Amino acid sequence: CASSSGLTGYEQYF. Combining the CDR3 with reference TRBV2 and TRBJ2-7 gives the whole variable domain EPEVTQTPSHQVTQMGQEVILRCVPISNHLYFYWYRQILGQKVEFLVSFYNNEISEKSEIFDDQFSVERPDGSNFTLKIRSTKLEDSAMYFCASSSGLTGYEQYFGPGTRLTVT.

This clonotype was found many times. The chain uses TRBV6-5 and TRBJ2-7, with 11 bases identical to TRBD2. Trimming removed 6 bases from V and 1 base from J; junction bases left unmatched: 5. This CDR3 is 15 amino acids long. In germline, CDR1 is MNHEY, CDR2 SVGAGI. CDR3 coding DNA: TGTGCCAGCAGACTAGCGGGAGCTGGGTCCTACGAGCAGTACTTC. Encoded protein: CASRLAGAGSYEQYF.

Note on this clonotype: Sequence at one end of the junction differs from germline and may be a read error. The chain has TRBV2 and TRBJ1-2, with TRBD1 matching over 7 bases. Germline V gene data show CDR1 as SNHLY and CDR2 as FYNNEI. The CDR3 consists of 15 residues. The CDR3 nucleotides are TGTGCCAGCAGGGAAGGTACAGGGGCGGGTGATGGCTACACCTTC. This sequence encodes CASREGTGAGDGYTF.

This clonotype showed up many times. This sequence joins TRBV11-3 and TRBJ2-1; 7 bases fit TRBD1. The CDR3 spans 16 residues. The J segment lost 7 bases and the V segment lost 1 base, leaving 10 bases of the junction unmatched. Germline CDR1 SGHNT, CDR2 YENEEA. As DNA, the CDR3 is TGTGCCAGCAGCTTAGTAGACCATACAGGGGTGAATGAGCAGTTCTTC. This gives the protein CASSLVDHTGVNEQFF.

At least ten counts were recorded for this clonotype. The chain employs TRBV19 and TRBJ2-2; 10 nucleotides align to TRBD2. Unmatched junction bases numbered 4, after V lost 0 bases and J lost 6 bases. Germline CDR1 is LNHDA and CDR2 is SQIVND (reference sequence). CDR3 length: 16 residues. This CDR3 is CASSIDVAGGAGELFF. CDR3 bases: TGTGCCAGTAGTATAGATGTAGCGGGGGGAGCCGGGGAGCTGTTTTTT.

The chain couples TRBV7-6 to TRBJ2-5, with a possible D match to TRBD1 (5 bases). The germline V gene encodes CDR1 SGHVS and CDR2 FNYEAQ. The CDR3 consists of 13 residues. Trimming pared 6 bases from V and 8 bases from J, leaving 16 bases between. Here the CDR3 reads CASSSTRGGTQYF. CDR3 nucleotide sequence: TGTGCCAGCAGTTCGACAAGGGGCGGAACCCAGTACTTC.

Comment on this clonotype: Given a much more abundant clone one base away, this may be a read error. This rearrangement joins TRBV11-1 to TRBJ2-7, with D uncertain. The germline V gene has CDR1 SGHAT and CDR2 FQDESV (reference sequence). The length of the CDR3 is 15 residues. Trimming removed 3 bases from V and 0 bases from J, with 12 bases in between. The CDR3 reads CASSLISESSYEQYF. CDR3 bases: TGTGCCAGCAGCTTGATTTCAGAATCCTCCTACGAGCAGTACTTC.

This clonotype was seen repeatedly, ten times or more. The J gene is TRBJ2-5, the V gene TRBV27, with D possibly matching TRBD2 (6 bases). This CDR3 is 13 amino acids long. Germline loops: CDR1 MNHEY, CDR2 SMNVEV (reference sequence). The V end was cut by 2 bases, the J end by 5 bases, with 9 bases between. The CDR3 DNA sequence: TGTGCCAGCAGTTTACTGGGGAGGGAGACCCAGTACTTC. Translating gives CASSLLGRETQYF.

About this clonotype: One end of the junction varies from germline; a read error may be responsible. The chain employs TRBV2 and TRBJ1-4, with a weak D call TRBD1 (5 bases). Germline V lookup: CDR1 SNHLY, CDR2 FYNNEI. CDR3 length equals 9 residues. In DNA form, the CDR3 reads TGTGCCAGCTCACGAAGGGGCATTTTT. It encodes CASSRRGIF.

Points on this clonotype: Possible read error: a much larger clone is one base away. The chain joins TRBV2 to TRBJ2-4; D remains unclear. Germline V gene sequence: CDR1 SNHLY, CDR2 FYNNEI. The CDR3 is 13 residues long. The CDR3 region is CASGEGPKNIQYF. CDR3 in DNA: TGTGCCAGCGGTGAAGGGCCAAAAAACATTCAGTACTTC.

This clonotype has at least ten counts. The CDR3 nucleotides are TGTGCCAGCAGCTTCTCCGGGTCCTCGGGGGGGACAGATACGCAGTATTTT. Its translation: CASSFSGSSGGTDTQYF. The V call is TRBV9, the J call TRBJ2-3; 8 positions match TRBD2. The CDR3 has 17 amino acids. With V trimmed by 4 bases and J by 3 bases, 13 bases remained unmatched. The germline V gene encodes CDR1 SGDLS and CDR2 YYNGEE.

The table lists this clonotype with many counts. The V gene is TRBV2, the J gene TRBJ2-7; TRBD2 agrees at 8 bases. CDR1 and CDR2 (germline): SNHLY, FYNNEI. There are 14 residues in the CDR3. The trim removed 6 bases at V and 3 bases at J, leaving 7 bases unmatched. CDR3 residues: CASRVRGLDYEQYF. Written as DNA, the CDR3 is TGTGCCAGCAGAGTTAGGGGACTAGACTACGAGCAGTACTTC.

The CDR3 is CASSPPPGLAGGPRFF. CDR3 nucleotide sequence: TGTGCCAGCAGCCCCCCGCCGGGACTAGCGGGAGGGCCGCGGTTCTTC. The chain employs TRBV14 and TRBJ2-1; TRBD2 aligns across 16 bases. This CDR3 has 16 amino acids. With 4 bases clipped from V and 15 bases from J, the junction kept 12 bases outside the gene matches. Germline V gene data show CDR1 as SGHDN and CDR2 as FVKESK.

This clonotype was observed many times. The V and J genes are TRBV20-1 and TRBJ2-5; TRBD1 might be the D (6 bases). The CDR3 sequence is 12 residues long. CDR1 is DFQATT, CDR2 SNEGSKA, per germline (reference sequence). V gave up 6 bases and J gave up 4 bases, with 12 bases separating them. CDR3 in amino acids: CSAVTGLETQYF. In DNA, the CDR3 is TGCAGTGCCGTGACAGGTTTAGAGACCCAGTACTTC.

This clonotype has a count of ten or more. The chain is built from TRBV12-3 or TRBV12-4 and TRBJ2-2, with TRBD2 identical over 8 bases. V was clipped by 11 bases and J by 4 bases; unmatched bases: 6. CDR3 length: 13 residues. The CDR3 nucleotides are TGTGCCTCCCGGGGGGGCCGCACCGGGGAGCTGTTTTTT. This sequence encodes CASRGGRTGELFF.

The chain uses TRBV7-9 and TRBJ1-1, with no clear D. Trimming left V 4 bases short and J 1 base short, with 7 bases between. Per the germline V gene, CDR1 is SEHNR and CDR2 is FQNEAQ (reference sequence). The CDR3 covers 13 residues. CDR3: CASSSDPNTEAFF. CDR3 nucleotide sequence: TGTGCCAGCAGCTCAGACCCGAACACTGAAGCTTTCTTT. Complete variable domain (other parts from reference TRBV7-9 and TRBJ1-1): DTGVSQNPRHKITKRGQNVTFRCDPISEHNRLYWYRQTLGQGPEFLTYFQNEAQLEKSRLLSDRFSAERPKGSFSTLEIQRTEQGDSAMYLCASSSDPNTEAFFGQGTRLTVV.

The rearrangement links TRBV20-1 to TRBJ2-5, with D perhaps given as TRBD1 or TRBD2 (7 bases each). Germline CDR1 DFQATT, CDR2 SNEGSKA (reference sequence). CDR3 length equals 14 residues. Trimming removed 6 bases from V and 2 bases from J, with 16 bases in between. CDR3 coding DNA: TGCAGTGCCCCGCGGGGGACAGAACAAGAGACCCAGTACTTC. It translates to CSAPRGTEQETQYF.

The V gene is TRBV18, the J gene TRBJ1-5; tentative D call: TRBD1 (6 bases). V shed 3 bases and J shed 3 bases, with 12 bases lying between them. The CDR3 contains 15 residues. Germline V lookup: CDR1 KGHSH, CDR2 LQKENI. This CDR3 reads CASSPSTGDNQPQHF. CDR3 DNA: TGTGCCAGCTCACCTTCGACAGGTGACAATCAGCCCCAGCATTTT.

This clonotype was recorded at least ten times. The chain has TRBV19 and TRBJ1-5; possibly TRBD1 for D (6 bases). The CDR3 has 15 amino acids. Germline V gene sequence: CDR1 LNHDA, CDR2 SQIVND (reference sequence). Trimming cost V 5 bases and J 7 bases, with 18 bases left between them. The chain's CDR3 is CASSSRGARGQPQHF. Here the CDR3 DNA reads TGTGCCAGTAGTTCTAGGGGGGCCAGGGGACAGCCCCAGCATTTT.

The sample holds many counts of this clonotype. The V and J genes are TRBV25-1 and TRBJ1-4, with a weak D call TRBD1 (5 bases). The germline V gene encodes CDR1 MGHDK and CDR2 SYGVNS. The V and J ends lost 3 bases and 6 bases respectively, with 17 bases between them. This CDR3 spans 16 amino acids. CDR3 amino acids: CASSEGKGFIDEKLFF. CDR3 sequence (DNA): TGTGCCAGCAGTGAGGGTAAGGGGTTCATCGATGAAAAACTGTTTTTT.

Regarding this clonotype: Just one base apart from a much larger clone, this may be a read error. This rearrangement joins TRBV7-9 to TRBJ2-5, with D possibly being TRBD2 (5 bases). The length of the CDR3 is 15 residues. From germline, CDR1 is SEHNR and CDR2 FQNEAQ (reference sequence). CDR3: CASSLGGQDGETQHF. The CDR3 DNA is TGTGCCAGCAGCTTAGGTGGGCAGGACGGGGAGACCCAGCACTTC.

Ten or more counts support this clonotype. The chain is built from TRBV20-1 and TRBJ2-3; the D call may be TRBD1 or TRBD2 (5 bases each). The length of the CDR3 is 15 residues. The V and J ends lost 0 bases and 1 base respectively, with 11 bases between them. Germline V gene data show CDR1 as DFQATT and CDR2 as SNEGSKA (reference sequence). The CDR3 nucleotides are TGCAGTGCTAGAGATATGGGACGGCGCACAGATACGCAGTATTTT. Protein sequence: CSARDMGRRTDTQYF.

About this clonotype itself: With a much larger clone just one base away, this may be a read error. The V call is TRBV19, the J call TRBJ2-7; D may be TRBD2 (5 bases). The CDR3 consists of 12 residues. Germline values: CDR1 LNHDA, CDR2 SQIVND (reference sequence). The CDR3 DNA reads as TGTGCCAGTAGTAATCGGGGTTACGAGAAGTACTTC. Translated: CASSNRGYEKYF.

This clonotype was counted many times. The V call is TRBV4-1, the J call TRBJ2-5; D ambiguous. Germline V gene sequence: CDR1 MGHRA, CDR2 YSYEKL. The CDR3 sequence is 15 residues long. The V end was cut by 4 bases, the J end by 2 bases, with 14 bases between. CDR3 in amino acids: CASSPLSQGQETQYF. The CDR3 coding sequence is TGCGCCAGCAGCCCCCTCTCCCAAGGGCAAGAGACCCAGTACTTC.

As to this clonotype: A read error may explain this, as a much larger clone is one base away. This rearrangement joins TRBV5-1 to TRBJ2-7, with D perhaps matching TRBD1 or TRBD2 (5 bases each). Germline V gene sequence: CDR1 SGHRS, CDR2 YFSETQ. The CDR3 length is 14 residues. The CDR3 DNA sequence: TGTGCCAGCTCACCCGGGACGGCTATCCACGAGCAGTACTTC. Its protein is CASSPGTAIHEQYF.

A remark on this clonotype: At one of its ends the junction is not consistent with the germline gene, which may arise from a read error. The chain couples TRBV7-8 to TRBJ1-1, with D perhaps matching TRBD1 (5 bases). This CDR3 region has 17 residues. Germline V lookup: CDR1 SGHVS, CDR2 FQNEAQ. The CDR3 reads CASSLLGTGKMNTGAFF. The CDR3 DNA reads as TGTGCCAGCAGCCTCCTCGGGACGGGCAAGATGAACACTGGAGCTTTCTTT. Full variable domain (missing parts from reference TRBV7-8 and TRBJ1-1): GAGVSQSPRYKVAKRGQDVALRCDPISGHVSLFWYQQALGQGPEFLTYFQNEAQLDKSGLPSDRFFAERPEGSVSTLKIQRTQQEDSAVYLCASSLLGTGKMNTGAFFGQGTRLTVV.